These 8 T cell receptor beta chains originate from one sample sequenced in a study of siplizumab effects on memory and regulatory T cells. Using immunoSEQ multiplex PCR, the repertoire was profiled, and TCRdb retains in-frame clones only, with some absent. The sample includes some 88,000 clones, about 90% of them seen just once. The material sequenced was CD4+ T cells sorted from blood. These receptors originate from a human donor in good health.

The genes are TRBV7-9 and TRBJ2-7, with D perhaps TRBD1 (6 bases). The germline CDR1 and CDR2 sequences are SEHNR and FQNEAQ (reference sequence). This CDR3 has 18 residues. The V end lost 4 bases, the J end lost 3 bases, and 25 bases lay between the germline ends. CDR3 nucleotide sequence: TGTGCCAGCAGCTCAGGATTGGGACACTCACCTGGGGGCTACGAGCAGTACTTC. It translates to CASSSGLGHSPGGYEQYF.

V and J are TRBV7-3 and TRBJ2-3; 9 nucleotides line up with TRBD2. Germline CDR1 reads SGHTA; CDR2 reads FQGTGA. The CDR3 runs 16 residues. The V and J ends lost 8 bases and 4 bases, in that order; junction bases with no gene match: 13. The CDR3 DNA reads TGTGCCAGCTCCCCGGGTGGACTAGCGAGTGCAGATACGCAGTATTTT. Its protein product is CASSPGGLASADTQYF.

The genes are TRBV15 and TRBJ2-5; D ambiguous. Germline V lookup: CDR1 LNHNV, CDR2 YYDKDF (reference sequence). The CDR3 spans 13 residues. V was pared by 1 base and J by 3 bases, with 6 bases between. CDR3: CATSRGHEETQYF. The CDR3 DNA is TGTGCCACCAGCAGAGGCCACGAAGAGACCCAGTACTTC.

This CDR3 is CASSQAPGDAGPTNEKLFF. The CDR3 DNA follows: TGCGCCAGCAGCCAAGCCCCAGGGGACGCTGGCCCAACTAATGAAAAACTGTTTTTT. The rearrangement links TRBV4-1 to TRBJ1-4; tentatively, D is TRBD1 (6 bases). The CDR3 is 19 amino acids. Trimming pared 1 base from V and 0 bases from J, leaving 18 bases between. Germline V lookup: CDR1 MGHRA, CDR2 YSYEKL.

CDR3: CASSLVGKAGNQPQHF. The CDR3 DNA sequence: TGCGCCAGCAGCTTGGTGGGCAAGGCCGGCAATCAGCCCCAGCATTTT. This chain connects TRBV5-1 to TRBJ1-5; no definite D call. V was shortened by 0 bases and J by 2 bases, with 12 bases between the two germline ends. Germline-derived CDR1 and CDR2 are SGHRS and YFSETQ. This CDR3 is built from 16 residues.

The gene calls are TRBV27 and TRBJ2-5; 10 nucleotides agree with TRBD2. The ends lost 6 bases at V and 4 bases at J; junction bases unmatched: 11. The germline V gene has CDR1 MNHEY and CDR2 SMNVEV (reference sequence). The CDR3 is 16 residues long. The CDR3 DNA reads TGTGCCAGCAGAAAACTAGCGGGATGGGCCACAGAGACCCAGTACTTC. It yields the protein CASRKLAGWATETQYF.

This chain connects TRBV5-4 to TRBJ2-3; TRBD1 is a possible D gene (7 bases). This CDR3 comprises 14 residues. V lost 3 bases and J lost 11, with 19 bases in between. Germline V gene lookup returns CDR1 SGHNT and CDR2 YYREEE (reference sequence). The CDR3 region is CASSYRDRGGGQYF. CDR3 nucleotides: TGTGCCAGCAGCTACCGGGACAGAGGAGGGGGGCAGTATTTT. Full variable domain (rest looked up from reference TRBV5-4 and TRBJ2-3): ETGVTQSPTHLIKTRGQQVTLRCSSQSGHNTVSWYQQALGQGPQFIFQYYREEENGRGNFPPRFSGLQFPNYSSELNVNALELDDSALYLCASSYRDRGGGQYFGPGTRLTVL.

The chain recombines TRBV4-3 with TRBJ2-7; D is unresolved. This CDR3 region has 16 residues. Germline-derived CDR1 and CDR2 are LGHNA and YSLEER. The V and J ends lost 0 bases and 5 bases respectively, with 17 bases between them. The chain's CDR3 is CASSQELTGPRNEQYF. The CDR3 DNA follows: TGCGCCAGCAGCCAAGAATTGACGGGCCCACGGAACGAGCAGTACTTC.